This T cell receptor (beta chain) was documented in a study of blood T cell repertoires in COVID-19. Overall study: COVID-19 samples from acute and convalescent phases originated in the United States, Italy and Spain. Nucleic acid was either cDNA or gDNA, and it came from T cells, B-cell-depleted T cells, or PBMCs.

V lost 5 bases and J lost 4; bases outside the gene matches: 3. This CDR3 has 13 amino acids. Source study methods: For nucleated cells, counts were estimated from reference gene primer amplification. The repertoire was sequenced with immunoSEQ multiplex PCR; TCRdb's copy has only in-frame clones and lacks some. V, J and clone size are taken as reported in that table, and D and trimming were inferred from the DNA itself. The top ten clones hold 13% to 15% of a sample with around 170,000 clones, 84% of them seen once. The gene calls are TRBV12-3 or TRBV12-4 and TRBJ1-2, with 8 bases matching TRBD1. This TCR came from a young man with active or convalescent COVID-19. Sequenced: peripheral blood. The CDR3 protein is CASSDRGGYGYTF. Here the CDR3 DNA reads TGTGCCAGCAGTGACAGGGGCGGCTATGGCTACACCTTC.